This T cell receptor (beta chain) is from a study of blood T cell repertoires in COVID-19. Germline V gene data show CDR1 as KGHDR and CDR2 as SFDVKD. The CDR3 length is 12 residues. Deletions cut 4 bases from V and 6 bases from J, with 7 bases between. Per the original methods: Estimates of nucleated cell counts were drawn from the amplification of reference gene primers. Assay used: immunoSEQ multiplex PCR; TCRdb lists only in-frame clones, some missing. D and trimming come from the DNA, and the V and J calls and clone size come from that table. Found here are 250,000 to 300,000 clones, over 80% of them singletons; the top ten hold 1.2%. Cohorts were based on clinical histories the participants reported.

The chain employs TRBV24-1 and TRBJ2-3, with D perhaps matching TRBD2 (6 bases). The origin of this receptor is a human donor in a cohort exposed to, infected with or recovered from COVID-19 (not recorded which). The donor label of this sample is uncertain. Source material: PBMCs or T cells enriched from blood (not recorded which). The CDR3 reads CATSEGGDTQYF. The CDR3 DNA is TGTGCCACCAGTGAAGGAGGGGATACGCAGTATTTT.